Listed below are T cell receptor beta chains from one sample, sequenced in a study of glioma-infiltrating T cells after dendritic cell vaccination. Sequenced by immunoSEQ multiplex PCR; TCRdb stores in-frame clones only, minus some. The sample lists 75,000 to 95,000 clones; roughly four fifths were seen once. The starting material was blood, obtained after dendritic cell vaccination. The receptor set was obtained from a human donor with glioblastoma. The CDR3 runs from the conserved cysteine through the conserved F or W.

v_call	j_call	cdr3_aa
TRBV6-1	TRBJ2-3	CASSGQGMGDTQYF
TRBV5-1	TRBJ2-3	CASSLPQREWAQYF
TRBV6-5	TRBJ2-3	CASSDMRTQYF
TRBV19	TRBJ2-7	CASSGDRGSHEQYF
TRBV7-9	TRBJ1-5	CASIAGVGQPQHF
TRBV5-1	TRBJ1-5	CASSLAGQGNQPQHF
TRBV5-1	TRBJ2-3	CASSFRDRDTQYF
TRBV6-4	TRBJ1-1	CASRDFSSNTEAFF
TRBV5-4	TRBJ1-3	CASSYRQGGSGNTIYF
TRBV14	TRBJ1-4	CASSQVRGEKLFF
TRBV18	TRBJ1-1	CASSRADRVDGEAFF
TRBV7-2	TRBJ2-3	CASSLLPTGTQGTDTQYF
TRBV5-4	TRBJ1-4	CASSAGQGLGEKLFF
TRBV5-1	TRBJ2-2	CASSRGGTRRELFF
TRBV10-3	TRBJ2-6	CATEWSAGANVLTF
TRBV27	TRBJ1-5	CASRITTGGMYQPQHF
TRBV27	TRBJ1-2	CASSSPTRVRRGYGYTF
TRBV5-1	TRBJ2-4	CASSPGERQNIQYF
TRBV18	TRBJ2-1	CASSPPESAIEQFF
TRBV7-9	TRBJ1-1	CATLGGYEVNTEAFF
TRBV25-1	TRBJ1-1	CASSEPGVRGNTEAFF
TRBV29-1	TRBJ2-2	CSVPGLGDSLTGELFF
TRBV2	TRBJ2-7	CASNGQSYEQYF
TRBV13	TRBJ2-2	CASTSLTSGNTGELFF
TRBV9	TRBJ2-3	CASSVGANHGTDTQYF
TRBV7-8	TRBJ2-1	CASSATESSYNEQFF
TRBV14	TRBJ2-5	CASSPPGNRGRETQYF
TRBV5-6	TRBJ2-2	CASSQTGARLVLFF
TRBV7-2	TRBJ1-4	CASSSPGSGGKLFF
TRBV5-1	TRBJ2-5	CASSTYLAQQETQYF
TRBV6-1	TRBJ2-3	CASSLGGGGTDTQYF
TRBV2	TRBJ2-5	CASRLAALSSQYF
TRBV27	TRBJ2-2	CASSPVRDRSAGELFF
TRBV9	TRBJ2-5	CASSVGGTGRETQYF
TRBV19	TRBJ1-2	CASSIGDRGTLKGYGYTF
TRBV29-1	TRBJ2-6	CSVDPGAGANVLTF
TRBV5-1	TRBJ2-7	CASSLDGRKGHEQYF
TRBV7-2	TRBJ1-5	CASSPQGEQPQHF
TRBV6-5	TRBJ2-4	CASSSRDSTEWNIQYF
TRBV28	TRBJ2-1	CASSLAGSGGFGEQFF
TRBV12-2	TRBJ1-1	CASRPGPDRWNTEAFF
TRBV5-6	TRBJ2-5	CASRKIAGGPYQETQYF